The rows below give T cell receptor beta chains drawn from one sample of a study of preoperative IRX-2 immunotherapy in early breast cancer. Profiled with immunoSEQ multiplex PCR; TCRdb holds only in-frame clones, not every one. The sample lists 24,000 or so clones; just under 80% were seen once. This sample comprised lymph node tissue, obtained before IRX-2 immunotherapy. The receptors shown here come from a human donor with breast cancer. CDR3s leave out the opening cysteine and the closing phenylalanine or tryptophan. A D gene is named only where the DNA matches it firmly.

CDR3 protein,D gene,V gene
ASSGPGQGARNIQY,TRBD1,TRBV11-3
ASSFRLAGGTDTQY,TRBD2,TRBV11-3
ASSALWDKTHNEQF,-,TRBV6-8
ASSRTGQLGSKNIQY,TRBD1,TRBV28
ASSPGQATLKETQY,TRBD1,TRBV11-3
ASSLIRVDEQF,-,TRBV7-1
ASSELAGGQKTQY,TRBD2,TRBV7-6
ASRSPRGQGDTEAF,TRBD1,TRBV11-3
ASSWTQNTEAF,-,TRBV23-1
ASSLRGRNYEQY,-,TRBV6-8
ASEDRVSKAF,TRBD1,TRBV28
ASRSGTGGGNTIY,TRBD1,TRBV6-8
ASSARQTPYEQY,-,TRBV6-8
ASGSGQGVGETQY,TRBD1,TRBV12-5
ASSLSDGNTIY,-,TRBV28
ASSRGRVTEAF,-,TRBV14
AISESGRDNQPQH,-,TRBV10-3
ASSTPEAYGYT,-,TRBV19
ASRVDRDTEAF,TRBD1,TRBV19
ASSSVTGVRNEQY,TRBD1,TRBV28
ASSQTAGTGDLYEQY,TRBD1,TRBV11-3
ASSSITYLSGQY,-,TRBV7-7
ASSLNVATGTTYEQY,-,TRBV1
ATSSPADLGGETQY,-,TRBV15
ASSTGSNQPQH,-,TRBV19
ASSRGGLRNYGYT,-,TRBV28
SVPSLGDTQY,-,TRBV29-1
ASSLSNMYQRPYYGYT,-,TRBV8-2
ASSQDDSPLH,-,TRBV14
ASRQASSLSSGNTIY,-,TRBV6-8
ASRPTSSAGGNTIY,-,TRBV6-8
ASSSTGVGIAVSEKLF,TRBD1,TRBV28
AHEGGGGRAF,-,TRBV30
SGGGGQGIAPDTQY,TRBD1,TRBV29-1
ASSLAGRSTDTQY,-,TRBV7-1
ASRADRGISYGYT,TRBD1,TRBV11-3
SVGAGVEEQY,-,TRBV29-1
ASSGLAGDTQY,TRBD2,TRBV6-8
ASSGSRGAGGEQY,-,TRBV10-2
ASSFFTVPYEQY,-,TRBV7-7
ASSLGTSRNSPLH,-,TRBV5-1
ASSLTAGYNNEQF,-,TRBV11-3
ASSLEGGTREQY,-,TRBV11-3
ASSYSTGVRKNTEAF,-,TRBV6-8
ASSQEGGRLTEAF,-,TRBV23-1
ASSLRPGNPEAF,-,TRBV5-1
ASSPRRGEGYT,-,TRBV18